This TCR beta chain was captured by sequencing in a study of shared clonotypes between healthy human individuals (TCRdb year 2020). Describing the broader study: A few men and a couple of women, aged 18 to 49 years, made up the cohort. For each donor, three plates each were used for CD4 naive and CD4 memory, two plates were used for CD8 naive, and one plate was used for CD8 memory. Blood TCR repertoires of about 5 healthy adults were deeply sequenced to estimate repertoire size and the extent of clonotype sharing between individuals. To increase sequencing depth and limit assay-specific biases, TCR repertoire library preparation and sequencing were carried out by different laboratories using diverse techniques. Each donor's leukapheresis produced roughly between roughly 0.85 and 9.5 billion PBMCs. Study-level results and caveats: Naive subsets generally had larger estimated clonotype richness than memory subsets. Pairwise subsampling indicated that sequencing depth was expected to affect the degree of clonotype sharing among donors. Sharing across several donors was observed for around 5% of naive CD4, under 4% of naive CD8, over 2% of memory CD4, and roughly 0.4% of memory CD8 clonotypes. The small number of donors limited the genetic and exposure-history diversity represented. Rarefaction of sorted-subset datasets indicated incomplete sequencing despite the large sequencing depth. Compared with non-shared clonotypes, the clonotypes found in all four sorted-subset donors had higher generation probabilities. Sampling was limited to blood, and TCR repertoires in tissue likely differ from TCR repertoires in blood.

The donors were healthy, HIV-negative adults with no recently reported acute infections or vaccinations. Only Caucasian adults living in Nashville, Tennessee, USA were represented among the donors. CD4+ T cells were enriched through magnetic negative selection, after which naive cells were positively selected on CD45RA and the remaining negative fraction served as the memory subset. Blood was obtained by leukapheresis, after which PBMCs were separated by Ficoll-Histopaque density gradient centrifugation and cryopreserved in liquid nitrogen vapor phase. Analytical flow cytometry was used to check the purity and quantity of each magnetically sorted T cell population. Each sorted fraction had its genomic DNA isolated and then quantified by UV absorbance on a Nanodrop 2000c. In the case of this clone: The antigen this receptor binds is unknown. It has no much larger one-base neighbor in the sample; base qualities were not kept.

V and J lose 3 bases and 0 bases, and a span of 12 bases separates them. Including cysteine and phenylalanine, the CDR3 has 16 amino acids. Only CDR3 DNA remains: 48 bases, in frame from the first base. As encoded in the germline V gene, CDR1 is KGHSH while CDR2 is LQKENI. TCR CDR3 regions were amplified from genomic DNA by multiplex PCR using the deep immunoSEQ assay. For each cell subset, the extracted genomic DNA was distributed evenly across all wells of several immunoSEQ 96-well plates, and each plate served as one replicate. For sorted subsets, about 200 ng genomic DNA, equal to approximately 30,000 T cell genomes, was loaded into each replicate PCR. Purified libraries were quantified with a Qubit 3.0 fluorometer, sized on a Bioanalyzer 2100, and re-quantified with the KAPA Library Quantification kit. A separate single-read 150-cycle Illumina NextSeq 550 flow cell was used to sequence each immunoSEQ 96-well plate. The original methods were these. Because only junctional sequences without quality scores were contained in the immunoSEQ output, filtering matching that applied to full-length reads could not be performed. Sequences were annotated with PyIR, a Python wrapper for IgBLAST v1.9, and V/J genes and CDR3 were assigned using IMGT germline references. Any read was removed if the V/J assignment was weak (E-value above 1e-6), the CDR3 was missing, or the read contained stop codons, out-of-frame junctions, or ambiguous translated residues. V3J clonotypes were defined as sequences sharing an identical inferred V gene, J gene, and CDR3 amino acid sequence. The percentage overlap between two repertoires was calculated by dividing the number of shared unique clonotypes by the size of the smaller repertoire. Three approaches were used to assess repertoire richness: RTK rarefaction, the Chao1 estimator, and Recon v2.1 estimates of unobserved clonotypes. Generation probabilities for all TCRbeta clonotypes obtained by the gDNA method from a few donors were computed using OLGA. Entries here come from immuneACCESS through TCRdb and include only in-frame sequences with V and J called. Some clones fail to appear in such tables; in the studies checked, an unresolved V gene covers under half of the shortfall, and the cause of the remainder is unknown. The V and J calls and clone size were taken over from that table, and D and trimming were inferred from the DNA. Across this sample there are about 1.1 million clones, with around three quarters seen only once. The top ten constitute around 0.6% of the sample.

The TCR was taken from a man between 18 and 35 years old in good health. Some clones in this sample may be carry-over from other donors' samples. Input material: memory CD4+ T cells from PBMCs. The sample's cell subset or site, from its label and the paper: CD45RA-negative fraction. Rearrangement joined TRBV18 to TRBJ2-1; the D call could be TRBD1 or TRBD2, with each sharing 6 bases. The sequenced DNA is TGTGCCAGCTCACCCCCCGGGGGCAGCTCCTACAATGAGCAGTTCTTC. Translation gives CASSPPGGSSYNEQFF.